The clone carrying this TCR beta chain has a count of ten or more. These data originate in a study of low-dose radiotherapy and immunotherapy resistance in tumors. On the study more broadly: Doses of 0.5 Gy per fraction every 2 weeks, totaling 6.5 Gy, went to Cohort 1. 1 Gy per fraction was delivered to Cohort 2 every two weeks, for 13 Gy total over 26 weeks. For four cycles from cycle 1 day 1, patients took 300 mg oral aspirin daily.

V dropped 1 base and J dropped 2 bases, with 15 bases sitting between them. CDR1 is LGHNT and CDR2 is FRNRAP in the germline V gene. The CDR3 covers 17 residues. Primers targeting TRAV and TRBV primed first-strand cDNA, covering alpha and beta chains. It was with a constant-region primer and a V-primer adapter that TCRs were amplified over roughly 19 PCR cycles. A single record per CDR3 protein comes from TCRdb applying MiXCR to the reads. The sample yields about 39,000 distinct CDR3 sequences, around 21% seen once. The time point here: after trial treatment. The treatment was: LDRT plus nivolumab, ipilimumab, low-dose cyclophosphamide and aspirin (RACIN trial). As a condition of eligibility, patients had advanced solid tumors lacking tumor-infiltrating lymphocytes.

This TCR was recovered from a female donor with ovarian cancer. The sequences come from PBMCs, collected after low-dose radiotherapy plus immunotherapy. The gene calls are TRBV12-5 and TRBJ2-1; D is perhaps TRBD2 (6 bases). As DNA, the CDR3 is TGTGCTAGTGGTTTGGGGTTTAGCGGTACCACCTACAATGAGCAGTTCTTC. It is translated as CASGLGFSGTTYNEQFF.